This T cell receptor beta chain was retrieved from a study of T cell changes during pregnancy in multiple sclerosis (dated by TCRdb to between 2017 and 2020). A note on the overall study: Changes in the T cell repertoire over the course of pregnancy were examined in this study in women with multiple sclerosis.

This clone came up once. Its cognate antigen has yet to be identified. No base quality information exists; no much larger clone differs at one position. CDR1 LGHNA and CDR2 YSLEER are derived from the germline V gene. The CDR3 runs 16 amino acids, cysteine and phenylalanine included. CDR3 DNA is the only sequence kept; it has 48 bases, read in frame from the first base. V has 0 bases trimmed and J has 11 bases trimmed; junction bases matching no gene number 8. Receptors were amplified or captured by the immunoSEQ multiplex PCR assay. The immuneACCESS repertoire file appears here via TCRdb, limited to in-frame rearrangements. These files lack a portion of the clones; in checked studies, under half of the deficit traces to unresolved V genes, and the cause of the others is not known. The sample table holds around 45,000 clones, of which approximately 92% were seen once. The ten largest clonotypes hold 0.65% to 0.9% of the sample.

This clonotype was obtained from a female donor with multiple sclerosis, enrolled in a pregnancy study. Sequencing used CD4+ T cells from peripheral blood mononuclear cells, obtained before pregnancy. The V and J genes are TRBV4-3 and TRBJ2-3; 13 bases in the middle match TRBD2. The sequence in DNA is TGCGCCAGCAGCCAAGAAGGACTAGCGGGGGCCGCCGGGCAGTATTTT. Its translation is CASSQEGLAGAAGQYF.